This T cell receptor beta chain was profiled in a study of shared clonotypes between healthy human individuals. Study-wide results and limits: Clonotypes not shared had lower generation probabilities than those common to all four donors. In several donors, around 5% of naive CD4 clonotypes appeared in common.

CD45RO-negative cells were positively selected for CCR7, leaving out terminally differentiated effector memory CD45RA+ cells. All participating donors were Caucasian adults from Nashville, Tennessee. Trimming at V came to 6 bases and at J to 8 bases, leaving 8 bases not matched to a gene. The CDR3 runs to 14 residues. Germline CDR1 and CDR2: MGHRA and YSYEKL. Running of the assay took place at deep level. The data were produced by immunoSEQ multiplex PCR, yet TCRdb's version contains in-frame clones alone and is incomplete. The data contain millions of clones, around 96% of them singletons. Regarding this clone: Its antigen is still unknown.

The origin of this receptor is a man aged 18 to 29 in good health. Sequenced sample: naive CD8+ T cells sorted from blood. The chain is built from TRBV4-1 and TRBJ2-3; 10 bases map to TRBD1. The CDR3: CASSGDRGGGTQYF. The CDR3 nucleotides are TGCGCCAGCAGTGGGGACAGGGGTGGTGGTACGCAGTATTTT.